This T cell receptor beta chain was retrieved from a study of OX40 agonist ivuxolimab in advanced cancers. Overall study: With a range of roughly 23 to 90, age averaged approximately 60 years, and roughly 80% were male.

Some clones are missing from TCRdb's copy, which holds only in-frame ones; the method was immunoSEQ multiplex PCR. The table includes roughly 87,000 clones, about 90% detected once. V gave up 3 bases and J gave up 2 bases, with 16 bases separating them. Germline lookup yields CDR1 SEHNR and CDR2 FQNEAQ (reference sequence). The CDR3 consists of 16 residues. The receptor was derived from an adult with an advanced solid tumor such as melanoma, head and neck, liver or kidney cancer. Sequencing used CD4+ or CD8+ T cells sorted from blood, obtained in a trial of the OX40 agonist ivuxolimab. The genes are TRBV7-9 and TRBJ1-2; no clear D gene. CDR3 sequence (DNA): TGTGCCAGCAGCTTGGGCAGGACCCCGATCAACTATGGCTACACCTTC. Protein: CASSLGRTPINYGYTF.